This T cell receptor (beta chain) was recovered during a study of T cell responses to AZD1222 COVID-19 vaccine. A remark on this clone: Its antigen is not known.

Study-wide points: There were repertoire samples only from the period after the peak T cell response. Clonal diversity was possibly underestimated, and the donors were mostly white British, with more females. After two AZD1222 doses, spike-specific TCR breadth and depth rose versus day 0.

The CDR3 has 11 amino acids. Trimming took off 5 bases at V and 7 bases at J, with 6 bases between the two ends. Germline V gene lookup returns CDR1 MGHDK and CDR2 SYGVNS. Sequencing was performed with immunoSEQ multiplex PCR; in TCRdb, only in-frame clones are kept and a portion is missing. The repertoire has about 150,000 clones, 85% to 90% of them found once; the top ten carry roughly 10%. Sequenced here: peripheral blood, sampled 28 days after the second AZD1222 dose. This sequence was found in an adult who received the AZD1222 COVID-19 vaccine. The chain uses TRBV25-1 and TRBJ2-1; D is undetermined. Written as DNA, the CDR3 is TGTGCCAGCAGTAGAGTAAATGAGCAGTTCTTC. As protein: CASSRVNEQFF.